This TCR beta chain was obtained from a study of T cell responses to AZD1222 COVID-19 vaccine (TCRdb year 2021). A note on the overall study: AZD1222 recipients whose second dose came at about 4 weeks and those whose second dose came at about 12 weeks were combined into one group, since spike-specific TCR depth and breadth did not differ between the two schedules. TCR sequencing was performed for about 250 trial participants, of whom 207 were given two doses of AZD1222 and around 26 were given two doses of MenACWY control vaccine. Trial participants were enrolled by age into 18-55, 56-69 and 70-plus year subgroups, with about 150, 28 and 57 TCR-sequenced participants respectively.

The CDR3 regions of human TCRbeta chains were analyzed by immunosequencing. On the authors' methods: Repertoire TCRs were matched against a reference library of SARS-CoV-2-specific TCRs generated with the MIRA antigen-specificity platform. Breadth was defined as the fraction of unique TCRs that were SARS-CoV-2-associated, and depth was defined as the fraction of total T cells that were SARS-CoV-2-associated. Using the MIRA data, each spike-specific TCR was mapped to the spike region that the TCR reacts to and placed in a CD4 or CD8 class. Log10-transformed breadth and depth values were compared by one-way ANOVA with Sidak's multiple comparisons tests. TCRdb mirrors the immuneACCESS table, restricted to in-frame sequences. Some clones are absent from its copies; in checked studies, under half trace to an unresolved V gene, and the reason for the others is unknown. That table supplies the V and J calls and clone size; D and trimming were determined from the DNA. Counted in this sample were tens of thousands of clones; 60% to 85% of them appeared once. The ten biggest clones cover roughly 6.6% of the sample.

The sample's time point label is to be understood as: baseline before first vaccination. Vaccinee samples came from UK trials COV001 and COV002, including a single-blind randomized controlled phase 2/3 trial of AZD1222 (ChAdOx1 nCoV-19) in healthy adults. For TCRbeta chain sequencing, PBMC samples were collected from trial participants at day 0 and at day 28 after the second dose. From the cysteine up to the phenylalanine, the CDR3 has a length of 12 residues. The DNA shown is the 36-base CDR3, in frame from base 1. The germline V gene sets CDR1 to SQVTM and CDR2 to ANQGSEA. V and J lose 6 bases and 8 bases, and a span of 16 bases separates them. This clone appeared a few times. Which antigen it targets is not known. No much larger clone is present one base from it, and per-base qualities are unavailable. What the study reported, not specific to this receptor: Only five to seven AZD1222 recipients were SARS-CoV-2 seropositive at baseline, limiting conclusions about previously exposed vaccinees. After two AZD1222 doses, both the breadth and the depth of spike-specific TCRs were significantly higher than at day 0 and than in MenACWY recipients. The vaccine-associated CD4 TCRs covered the entire spike protein, and the dominant responses fell in regions 160-218 and 743-854. Reportedly, close to half of the unique spike-specific TCRs recognized epitopes lying outside the regions that are mutated in the B.1.351 and B.1.1.7 variants. The 56-69-year group was small, and its depth increase did not reach significance, likely because of low power. Because no day 14 peak-response samples were available, repertoires were characterized only after the peak T cell response. Most participants were white British and females outnumbered males, and the authors suggested that clonal diversity may have been underestimated.

Sequenced here: peripheral blood, sampled on day 0 of AZD1222 vaccination. The sequence came from an adult in good health. This chain is built from TRBV29-1 and TRBJ1-1; a tentative D call is TRBD1 (6 bases match). The CDR3 region reads CSVRGGGGEAFF. The DNA is as follows: TGCAGCGTCCGTGGGGGGGGCGGCGAAGCTTTCTTT.